These 26 T cell receptor beta chains originate from one sample sequenced in a study of cytomegalovirus exposure and HLA in healthy donors. Measured with immunoSEQ multiplex PCR; TCRdb has only the in-frame clones, and not every one. This table holds approximately 300,000 clones, roughly 90% found once. The sequenced sample was PBMCs. The receptor source for this set is a woman aged 25 to 45 in good health and CMV-seropositive.

The chain links TRBV30 to TRBJ2-1; D is perhaps TRBD2 (5 bases). The CDR3 contains 14 residues. Trimming removed 7 bases from V and 4 bases from J, with 17 bases in between. Germline V gives CDR1 GTSNPN, CDR2 SVGIG (reference sequence). CDR3 DNA sequence: TGTGCCTACATGACTACCCAACGATACAATGAGCAGTTCTTC. Translating it yields CAYMTTQRYNEQFF.

This sequence joins TRBV4-2 and TRBJ2-2; D may be TRBD1 (6 bases). V lost 1 base to trimming and J lost 2 bases, with 11 bases between them. The CDR3 has 16 residues. CDR1 and CDR2 from the germline V gene are LGHNA and YNFKEQ. The CDR3 is CASSQGHRDNTGELFF. The CDR3 coding sequence is TGTGCCAGCAGCCAAGGGCACAGGGACAACACCGGGGAGCTGTTTTTT.

The CDR3 DNA reads as TGTGCCAGCAGTTTCCCGGCGGGGGCCGGCACCGGGGAGCTGTTTTTT. It specifies CASSFPAGAGTGELFF. V usage is TRBV27 and J usage is TRBJ2-2, with D perhaps TRBD2 (7 bases). Deletions cut 3 bases from V and 4 bases from J, with 15 bases between. Germline-derived CDR1 and CDR2 are MNHEY and SMNVEV (reference sequence). The CDR3 sequence is 16 residues long.

The chain employs TRBV7-2 and TRBJ2-1; possible D gene TRBD1, 6 bases. Germline assignment: CDR1 SGHTA and CDR2 FQGNSA. The V gene lost 1 base and the J gene lost 1 base, with 11 bases spanning the gap. This CDR3 is built from 16 residues. CDR3 nucleotides: TGTGCCAGCAGCTTAGTCAGGGGCCTTTCCTACAATGAGCAGTTCTTC. It specifies CASSLVRGLSYNEQFF.

The chain joins TRBV6-1 to TRBJ2-7; D is perhaps TRBD1 or TRBD2 (6 bases each). Germline CDR1 and CDR2: MNHNS and SASEGT. The CDR3 has 13 residues. V dropped 6 bases and J dropped 10 bases, with 19 bases sitting between them. This CDR3 reads CASRTGGRVRQYF. CDR3 nucleotide sequence: TGTGCCAGCAGAACCGGGGGCAGGGTTCGTCAGTACTTC.

This clone was observed a handful of times. The chain's CDR3 is CASSHGRSSGSGELFF. DNA for the CDR3: TGTGCCAGCAGCCATGGAAGATCTAGCGGTAGCGGGGAGCTGTTTTTT. The rearrangement joins TRBV11-3 to TRBJ2-2; 7 bases align to TRBD2. The CDR3 runs 16 residues. V lost 5 bases, J lost 7 bases, and 13 bases stayed unmatched. In germline, CDR1 is SGHNT, CDR2 YENEEA.

The rearrangement joins TRBV7-3 to TRBJ2-7; 9 nucleotides match TRBD2. This CDR3 is built from 15 residues. CDR1 SGHTA and CDR2 FQGTGA come from the germline V gene. V shed 6 bases and J 2 bases; nucleotides not matched to a gene: 8. The CDR3 here is CASSQLAGATYEQYF. For the CDR3, the DNA is TGTGCCAGCAGTCAATTAGCGGGGGCAACCTACGAGCAGTACTTC. Full variable domain (remainder filled in from reference TRBV7-3 and TRBJ2-7): GAGVSQTPSNKVTEKGKYVELRCDPISGHTALYWYRQSLGQGPEFLIYFQGTGAADDSGLPNDRFFAVRPEGSVSTLKIQRTERGDSAVYLCASSQLAGATYEQYFGPGTRLTVT.

V usage is TRBV6-5 and J usage is TRBJ1-6, with 7 bases that match TRBD1. Trimming at V came to 8 bases and at J to 7 bases, leaving 8 bases not matched to a gene. This CDR3 has 14 residues. Germline CDR1 reads MNHEY; CDR2 reads SVGAGI. The CDR3: CASDSTGKNSPLHF. CDR3 in DNA: TGTGCCAGCGATTCGACAGGGAAGAATTCACCCCTCCACTTT.

The rearrangement uses TRBV9 and TRBJ2-2, with D possibly TRBD2 on 5 matching bases. The germline V and J ends were trimmed by 0 bases and 1 base, with 16 bases remaining between them. The CDR3 has 18 amino acids. CDR1 and CDR2 from the germline V gene are SGDLS and YYNGEE. In DNA, the CDR3 is TGTGCCAGCAGCGTAGGAGACTTGGGCGGGCAGAACACCGGGGAGCTGTTTTTT. It codes for CASSVGDLGGQNTGELFF.

The CDR3, as DNA: TGTGCCAGCAGTGTCCCGGGGGCAACTAATGAAAAACTGTTTTTT. Translating gives CASSVPGATNEKLFF. The V gene is TRBV2, the J gene TRBJ1-4, with a tentative D call TRBD1 (5 bases). The CDR3 is made up of 15 amino acids. Trimming stripped 4 bases from V and 0 bases from J, with 9 bases between. CDR1 and CDR2 (germline): SNHLY, FYNNEI.

The chain recombines TRBV6-5 with TRBJ2-4; D ambiguous. The CDR3 length is 11 residues. Trimming removed 7 bases from V and 3 bases from J, with 4 bases in between. CDR1 and CDR2 from the germline V gene are MNHEY and SVGAGI. In DNA, the CDR3 is TGTGCCAGCAAGGGCAAAAACATTCAGTACTTC. Its translation is CASKGKNIQYF.

The genes are TRBV5-6 and TRBJ2-5; D perhaps matches TRBD2 (6 bases). This CDR3 spans 15 amino acids. Germline V gene sequence: CDR1 SGHDT, CDR2 YYEEEE. V dropped 6 bases and J dropped 2 bases, with 17 bases sitting between them. The CDR3 DNA follows: TGTGCCAGCACTGGGCGGGGAGGCCTTCAAGAGACCCAGTACTTC. It specifies CASTGRGGLQETQYF.

The V and J genes are TRBV5-4 and TRBJ2-5; 8 positions agree with TRBD1. The CDR3 sequence is 16 residues long. Germline trimming cut 4 bases from V and 1 base from J; bases unmatched to any gene: 9. Germline CDR1 and CDR2: SGHNT and YYREEE (reference sequence). CDR3 in amino acids: CASSPGWGQAQETQYF. CDR3 bases: TGTGCCAGCAGCCCCGGCTGGGGACAGGCCCAAGAGACCCAGTACTTC. The whole variable domain, filled in from reference TRBV5-4 and TRBJ2-5, reads ETGVTQSPTHLIKTRGQQVTLRCSSQSGHNTVSWYQQALGQGPQFIFQYYREEENGRGNFPPRFSGLQFPNYSSELNVNALELDDSALYLCASSPGWGQAQETQYFGPGTRLLVL.

The chain has TRBV9 and TRBJ2-1; maybe TRBD2 (6 bases). Trimming removed 4 bases at V and 4 bases at J, with 18 bases between. CDR1 is SGDLS and CDR2 is YYNGEE in the germline V gene. The CDR3 spans 16 residues. CDR3 amino acids: CASSPFPGVTYNEQFF. Written as DNA, the CDR3 is TGTGCCAGCAGCCCCTTTCCGGGAGTTACTTACAATGAGCAGTTCTTC.

The chain links TRBV5-1 to TRBJ1-1; 7 bases are shared with TRBD1. The V gene's germline CDR1 is SGHRS and CDR2 YFSETQ. V trimming: 0 bases; J trimming: 3 bases; junction bases outside the gene matches: 5. CDR3 size: 15 residues. CDR3 protein: CASSLEGARDTEAFF. CDR3 DNA sequence: TGCGCCAGCAGCTTGGAGGGGGCGCGGGACACTGAAGCTTTCTTT.

The chain couples TRBV27 to TRBJ1-2; 8 bases line up with TRBD1. CDR3 length: 14 residues. Germline-derived CDR1 and CDR2 are MNHEY and SMNVEV (reference sequence). V dropped 4 bases and J dropped 4; count of bases not matched to a gene: 5. The CDR3 is CASSYDRGGYGYTF. Here the CDR3 DNA reads TGTGCCAGCAGTTACGACAGGGGCGGCTATGGCTACACCTTC.

The gene calls are TRBV7-2 and TRBJ2-5; 7 nucleotides line up with TRBD2. The V gene's germline CDR1 is SGHTA and CDR2 FQGNSA. The length of the CDR3 is 15 residues. Germline trimming cut 5 bases from V and 7 bases from J; bases unmatched to any gene: 13. The CDR3 region has the DNA TGTGCCAGCAGCGTTAGCGGGTGGGGGACTGGGACCCAGTACTTC. This translates into CASSVSGWGTGTQYF.

The J gene is TRBJ1-2, the V gene TRBV10-1; 11 nucleotides match TRBD1. V was clipped by 6 bases and J by 8 bases; unmatched bases: 2. The CDR3 runs to 12 residues. The germline V gene encodes CDR1 WNHNN and CDR2 SYGVQD (reference sequence). The CDR3 DNA reads as TGCGCCAGCAGAGGACAGGGGGCAGGCTACACCTTC. Protein sequence: CASRGQGAGYTF.

The V and J genes are TRBV2 and TRBJ1-1, with 12 bases identical to TRBD1. Germline values: CDR1 SNHLY, CDR2 FYNNEI. Trimming cost V 4 bases and J 4 bases; bases outside gene matches: 4. The CDR3 consists of 15 residues. The chain's CDR3 is CASSGGQGAITEAFF. In DNA form, the CDR3 reads TGTGCCAGCAGTGGGGGACAGGGGGCCATCACTGAAGCTTTCTTT.

This chain connects TRBV27 to TRBJ2-2, with 11 nucleotides matching TRBD2. CDR1 MNHEY and CDR2 SMNVEV come from the germline V gene (reference sequence). The CDR3 is made up of 15 amino acids. V lost 9 bases and J lost 4; bases outside the gene matches: 7. CDR3 in DNA: TGTGCCAGTAGGGGACTAGCGGAATCCACCGGGGAGCTGTTTTTT. Residues: CASRGLAESTGELFF.

Only a few counts were recorded for this clone. The chain is built from TRBV7-2 and TRBJ1-1; 10 bases agree with TRBD1. This CDR3 is built from 15 residues. Germline V lookup: CDR1 SGHTA, CDR2 FQGNSA. Losses at the gene ends were 3 bases for V and 5 bases for J; bases not matched to a gene: 6. CDR3 sequence (DNA): TGTGCCAGCAGCTTTTACGACAGGGGGCGGACTGAAGCTTTCTTT. Its protein is CASSFYDRGRTEAFF.

The chain combines TRBV2 with TRBJ2-2; tentative D call: TRBD1 (7 bases). CDR3 length equals 16 residues. Trimming cost V 4 bases and J 4 bases, with 16 bases left between them. Per germline, CDR1 SNHLY and CDR2 FYNNEI. In DNA form, the CDR3 reads TGTGCCAGCAGTGGGACAGGCGGGGCGGGCACCGGGGAGCTGTTTTTT. Encoded protein: CASSGTGGAGTGELFF.

The chain links TRBV7-2 to TRBJ1-2; 11 bases fit TRBD1. The CDR3 consists of 14 residues. After removal of 4 bases from V and 4 bases from J, the junction contained 2 bases not matched to a gene. The germline CDR1 and CDR2 sequences are SGHTA and FQGNSA. The CDR3 loop is CASSSDRGLYGYTF. CDR3 nucleotides: TGTGCCAGCAGCTCGGACAGGGGGCTCTATGGCTACACCTTC.

Written as DNA, the CDR3 is TGTGCCAGTAGTATTGCTCGTTCCTACGAGCAGTACTTC. Encoded protein: CASSIARSYEQYF. The rearrangement uses TRBV19 and TRBJ2-7; the D is unclear. This CDR3 has 13 amino acids. V dropped 3 bases and J dropped 1 base, with 7 bases sitting between them. CDR1 is LNHDA and CDR2 is SQIVND in the germline V gene (reference sequence).

The CDR3 loop is CASSFGSDNQPQHF. CDR3 coding DNA: TGTGCCAGCAGCTTTGGAAGTGACAATCAGCCCCAGCATTTT. The rearrangement uses TRBV5-6 and TRBJ1-5; D uncertain. V lost 2 bases and J lost 3, with 9 bases in between. The germline V gene has CDR1 SGHDT and CDR2 YYEEEE. The CDR3 runs to 14 residues.

The rearrangement joins TRBV10-2 to TRBJ2-2, with D perhaps TRBD1 or TRBD2 (6 bases each). V was shortened by 4 bases and J by 8 bases, with 11 bases between the two germline ends. The V gene's germline CDR1 is WSHSY and CDR2 SAAADI. This CDR3 region has 13 residues. The CDR3 protein is CASSGLGGGELFF. The CDR3 nucleotides are TGCGCCAGCAGTGGACTAGGGGGTGGGGAGCTGTTTTTT.